The sequence of this T cell receptor beta chain was determined in a study of Tregs in tolerant kidney transplant recipients (dated 2019 in TCRdb). About the full investigation: TCRbeta sequencing was used in the study to identify donor-specific regulatory T cells before combined kidney and bone marrow transplantation, and the identified cells were then tracked after transplant. Several methods of expanding Tregs specific for an allogeneic donor were compared by TCRbeta repertoire sequencing in 3 healthy controls. Study-wide findings and limitations: Because only a small number of patients were included, the study had limitations, and the results will need to be validated in larger populations as well as under other immunosuppression protocols. Biological reproducibility was not examined directly, but technical replication error appeared to be minimal. Expanding Tregs with activated donor B cells appeared to identify the most biologically relevant and donor-specific TCRbeta repertoire.

Unstimulated Tregs (CD4+CD25+CD127-), CD4+ non-Tregs (CD4+CD25-), CD4 and CD8 cells were FACS-sorted from thawed PBMCs. Blood from healthy controls was obtained either as purchased buffy coats or from healthy volunteers. Healthy control blood was processed by Ficoll density gradient to PBMCs and cryopreserved; patient PBMCs were collected before and after transplant. For TCRbeta CDR3 sequencing, genomic DNA was extracted from sorted cells using the QIAGEN DNeasy Blood and Tissue Kit. High-throughput TCRbeta CDR3 sequencing, which included PCR amplification with bias correction and internal controls, was done commercially through immunoSEQ. The published analysis was carried out like this. Unique productive TCRbeta sequences were defined by CDR3 nucleotide sequence where primers matched, otherwise by CDR3 amino acid sequence with Vbeta and Jbeta genes. Sorting error was corrected by removing sequences shared between sorted populations at a frequency ratio of 2:1 or less, and the remaining shared sequences were assigned to the higher population. A sequence counted as donor-reactive if, in CFSE-low cells, the sequence had a frequency of at least 0.01% and was expanded at least 5-fold compared with unstimulated cells. Jensen-Shannon divergence, calculated on the top 100 TCRbeta sequences ranked by frequency, was used to quantify repertoire divergence. When a sample had multiple sequencing runs, each run was corrected for sorting error separately and the runs were then pooled. Sourced from immuneACCESS, this table was stored by TCRdb with only in-frame sequences that have V and J called. A share of the clones is absent; for the studies checked, an unresolved V gene accounts for under half, and the remainder has no known explanation. V and J calls and clone size follow that table, whereas D and trimming were derived from the DNA. The sample data list 240,000 or so clones, and roughly 80% of these were observed just once. The top ten clones comprise around 0.6% of the sample.

Note on this clone: Its antigen is unknown. Per-nucleotide qualities are absent, and no much larger clonotype sits a single base away.

Including the terminal cysteine and phenylalanine, the CDR3 comprises 18 residues. The kept DNA is CDR3 alone, 54 bases in frame from the first base. Trimming at the junction amounts to 3 bases on V and 3 bases on J, and the germline ends lie 23 bases apart. CDR1 and CDR2, looked up from the germline V gene (reference sequence), are GTSNPN and SVGIG. In this chain, TRBV30 is recombined with TRBJ2-2, with TRBD1 as a weak D call on 5 bases. The sequence derives from a human donor in good health. Sequencing was carried out using CD4+ T cells from blood. The DNA sequence is given as TGTGCCTGGAGCCCATACACAGGATTCCGACTCTACACCGGGGAGCTGTTTTTT. Its coded protein is CAWSPYTGFRLYTGELFF.